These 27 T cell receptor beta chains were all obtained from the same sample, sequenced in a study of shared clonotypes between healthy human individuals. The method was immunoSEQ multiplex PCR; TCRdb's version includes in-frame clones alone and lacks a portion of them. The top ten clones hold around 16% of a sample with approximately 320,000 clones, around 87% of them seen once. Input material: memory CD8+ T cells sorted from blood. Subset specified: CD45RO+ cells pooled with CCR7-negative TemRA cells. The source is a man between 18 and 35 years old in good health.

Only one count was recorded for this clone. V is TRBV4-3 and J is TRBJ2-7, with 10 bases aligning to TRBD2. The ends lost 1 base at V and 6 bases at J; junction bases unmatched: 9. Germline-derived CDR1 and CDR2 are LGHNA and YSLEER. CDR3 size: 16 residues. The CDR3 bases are TGCGCCAGCAGCCAAGTGCTAGCGGGAGAATGGTCCGAGCAGTACTTC. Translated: CASSQVLAGEWSEQYF.

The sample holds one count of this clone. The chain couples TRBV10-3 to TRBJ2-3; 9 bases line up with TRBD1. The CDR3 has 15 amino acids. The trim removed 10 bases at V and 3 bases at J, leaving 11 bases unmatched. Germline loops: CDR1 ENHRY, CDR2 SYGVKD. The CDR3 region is CATVFRDRETDTQYF. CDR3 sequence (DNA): TGTGCCACCGTCTTCCGGGACAGGGAAACAGATACGCAGTATTTT.

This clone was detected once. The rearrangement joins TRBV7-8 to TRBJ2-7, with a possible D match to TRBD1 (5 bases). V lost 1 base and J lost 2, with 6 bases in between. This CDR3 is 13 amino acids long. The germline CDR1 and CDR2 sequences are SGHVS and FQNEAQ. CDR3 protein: CASSLGQPYEQYF. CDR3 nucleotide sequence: TGTGCCAGCAGCTTAGGACAGCCCTACGAGCAGTACTTC. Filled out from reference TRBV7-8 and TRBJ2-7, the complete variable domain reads GAGVSQSPRYKVAKRGQDVALRCDPISGHVSLFWYQQALGQGPEFLTYFQNEAQLDKSGLPSDRFFAERPEGSVSTLKIQRTQQEDSAVYLCASSLGQPYEQYFGPGTRLTVT.

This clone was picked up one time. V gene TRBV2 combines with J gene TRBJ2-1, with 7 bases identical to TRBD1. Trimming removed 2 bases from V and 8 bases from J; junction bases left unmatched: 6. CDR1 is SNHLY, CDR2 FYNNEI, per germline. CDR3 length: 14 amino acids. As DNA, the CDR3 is TGTGCCAGCAGTGAACGATACAGGGGCCATGAGCAGTTCTTC. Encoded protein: CASSERYRGHEQFF. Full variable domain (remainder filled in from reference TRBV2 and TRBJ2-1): EPEVTQTPSHQVTQMGQEVILRCVPISNHLYFYWYRQILGQKVEFLVSFYNNEISEKSEIFDDQFSVERPDGSNFTLKIRSTKLEDSAMYFCASSERYRGHEQFFGPGTRLTVL.

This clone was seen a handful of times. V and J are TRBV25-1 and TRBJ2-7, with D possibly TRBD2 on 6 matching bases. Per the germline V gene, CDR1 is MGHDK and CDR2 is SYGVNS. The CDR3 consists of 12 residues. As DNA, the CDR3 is TGTGGCACACGAGCGGGCGCCTACGAGCAGTACTTC. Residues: CGTRAGAYEQYF.

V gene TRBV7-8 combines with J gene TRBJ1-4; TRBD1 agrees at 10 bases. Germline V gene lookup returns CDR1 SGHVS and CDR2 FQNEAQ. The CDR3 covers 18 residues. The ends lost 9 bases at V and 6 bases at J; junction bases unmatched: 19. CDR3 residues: CASPLSGQGTQTDEKLFF. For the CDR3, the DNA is TGTGCCAGTCCCCTATCGGGACAGGGGACCCAAACAGATGAAAAACTGTTTTTT. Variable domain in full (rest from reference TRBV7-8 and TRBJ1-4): GAGVSQSPRYKVAKRGQDVALRCDPISGHVSLFWYQQALGQGPEFLTYFQNEAQLDKSGLPSDRFFAERPEGSVSTLKIQRTQQEDSAVYLCASPLSGQGTQTDEKLFFGSGTQLSVL.

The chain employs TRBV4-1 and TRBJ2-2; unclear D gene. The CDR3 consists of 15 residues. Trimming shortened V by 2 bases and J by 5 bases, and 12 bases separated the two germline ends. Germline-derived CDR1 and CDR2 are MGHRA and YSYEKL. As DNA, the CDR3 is TGCGCCAGCAGCCAAAAACAGCTGGGGACCGGGGAGCTGTTTTTT. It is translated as CASSQKQLGTGELFF.

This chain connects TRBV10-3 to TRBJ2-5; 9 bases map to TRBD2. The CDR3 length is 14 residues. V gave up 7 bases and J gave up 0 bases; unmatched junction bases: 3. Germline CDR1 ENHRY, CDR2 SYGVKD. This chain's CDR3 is CAIKASGNQETQYF. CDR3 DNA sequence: TGTGCCATCAAGGCTAGCGGGAACCAAGAGACCCAGTACTTC.

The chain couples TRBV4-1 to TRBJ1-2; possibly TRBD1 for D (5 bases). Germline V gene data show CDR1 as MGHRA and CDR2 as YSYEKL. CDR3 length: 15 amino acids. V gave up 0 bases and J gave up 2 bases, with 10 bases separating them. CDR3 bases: TGCGCCAGCAGCCAAGATTTCCCAGGGAACTATGGCTACACCTTC. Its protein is CASSQDFPGNYGYTF.

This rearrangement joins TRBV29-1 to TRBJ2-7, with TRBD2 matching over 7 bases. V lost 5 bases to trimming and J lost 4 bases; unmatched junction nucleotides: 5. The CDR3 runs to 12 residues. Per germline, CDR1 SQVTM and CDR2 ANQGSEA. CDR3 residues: CSVKASGYEQYF. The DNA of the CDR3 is TGCAGCGTTAAGGCTAGCGGTTACGAGCAGTACTTC.

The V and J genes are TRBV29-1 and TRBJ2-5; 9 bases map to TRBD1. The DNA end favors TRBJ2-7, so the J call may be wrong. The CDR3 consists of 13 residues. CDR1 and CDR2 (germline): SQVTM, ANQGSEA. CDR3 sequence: CSVEWDRDYEQYF. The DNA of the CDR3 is TGCAGCGTTGAATGGGACAGGGATTACGAGCAGTACTTC.

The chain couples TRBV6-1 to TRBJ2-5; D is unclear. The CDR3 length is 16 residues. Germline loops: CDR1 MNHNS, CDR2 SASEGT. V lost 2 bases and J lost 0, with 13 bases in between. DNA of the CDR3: TGTGCCAGCAGTGAACCGGCAGCCCCGTACCAAGAGACCCAGTACTTC. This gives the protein CASSEPAAPYQETQYF.

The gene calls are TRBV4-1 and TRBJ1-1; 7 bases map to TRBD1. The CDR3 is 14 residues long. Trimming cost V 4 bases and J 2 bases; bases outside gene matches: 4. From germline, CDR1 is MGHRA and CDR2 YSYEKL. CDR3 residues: CASSPWTGNTEAFF. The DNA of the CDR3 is TGCGCCAGCAGCCCATGGACAGGCAACACTGAAGCTTTCTTT.

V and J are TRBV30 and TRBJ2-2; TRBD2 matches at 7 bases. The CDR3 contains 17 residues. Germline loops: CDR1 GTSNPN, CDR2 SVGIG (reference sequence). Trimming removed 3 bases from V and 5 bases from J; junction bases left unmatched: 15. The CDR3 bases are TGTGCCTGGAGAAGTTGGCTAGCGGCTGGCGATACCGGGGAGCTGTTTTTT. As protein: CAWRSWLAAGDTGELFF.

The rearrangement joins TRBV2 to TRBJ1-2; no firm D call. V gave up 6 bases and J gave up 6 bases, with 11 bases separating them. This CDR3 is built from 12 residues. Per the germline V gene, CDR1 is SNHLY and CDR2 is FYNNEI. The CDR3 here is CASRRGLHGYTF. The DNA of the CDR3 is TGTGCCAGCAGACGAGGGCTTCATGGCTACACCTTC.

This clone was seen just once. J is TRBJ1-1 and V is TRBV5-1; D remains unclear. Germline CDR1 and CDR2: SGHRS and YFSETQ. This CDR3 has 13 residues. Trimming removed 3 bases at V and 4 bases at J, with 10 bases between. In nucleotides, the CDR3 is TGCGCCAGCAGCTGGGAGGCATCCACTGAAGCTTTCTTT. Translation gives CASSWEASTEAFF. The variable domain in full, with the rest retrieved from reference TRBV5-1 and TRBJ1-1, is KAGVTQTPRYLIKTRGQQVTLSCSPISGHRSVSWYQQTPGQGLQFLFEYFSETQRNKGNFPGRFSGRQFSNSRSEMNVSTLELGDSALYLCASSWEASTEAFFGQGTRLTVV.

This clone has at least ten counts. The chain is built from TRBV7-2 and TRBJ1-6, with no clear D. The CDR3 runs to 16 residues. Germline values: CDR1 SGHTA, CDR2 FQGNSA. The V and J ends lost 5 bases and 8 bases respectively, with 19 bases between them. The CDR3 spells CASSPIAVFSDSPLHF. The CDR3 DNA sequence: TGTGCCAGCAGCCCCATCGCGGTATTTTCGGATTCACCCCTCCACTTT.

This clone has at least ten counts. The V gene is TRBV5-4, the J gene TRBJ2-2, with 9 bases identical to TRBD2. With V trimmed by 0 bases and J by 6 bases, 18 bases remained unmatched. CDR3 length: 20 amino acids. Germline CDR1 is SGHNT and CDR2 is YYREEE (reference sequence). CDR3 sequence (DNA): TGTGCCAGCAGCTTGGAATGGGACGGGGCTAGCGGGGCGATGGCCGGGGAGCTGTTTTTT. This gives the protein CASSLEWDGASGAMAGELFF.

The CDR3 region is CASSLRLVGTGELFF. CDR3 DNA sequence: TGTGCCAGCAGCTTAAGACTAGTTGGCACCGGGGAGCTGTTTTTT. The V and J genes are TRBV7-2 and TRBJ2-2, with a tentative D call TRBD2 (6 bases). This CDR3 has 15 amino acids. Per the germline V gene, CDR1 is SGHTA and CDR2 is FQGNSA. The germline V and J ends were trimmed by 2 bases and 4 bases, with 11 bases remaining between them.

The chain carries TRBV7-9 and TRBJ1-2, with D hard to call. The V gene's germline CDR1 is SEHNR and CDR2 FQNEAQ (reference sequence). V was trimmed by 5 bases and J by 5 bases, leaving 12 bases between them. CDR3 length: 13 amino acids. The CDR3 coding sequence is TGTGCCAGCAGCCGCAAGGAGGCATATGGCTACACCTTC. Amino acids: CASSRKEAYGYTF.

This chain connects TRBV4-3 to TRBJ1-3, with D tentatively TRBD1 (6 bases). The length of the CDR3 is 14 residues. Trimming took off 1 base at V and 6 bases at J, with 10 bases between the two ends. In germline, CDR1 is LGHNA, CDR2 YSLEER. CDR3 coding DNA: TGCGCCAGCAGCCAAGCATCAGGGGAAAACACCATATATTTT. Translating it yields CASSQASGENTIYF.

The CDR3 spells CASSWTGGNSPLHF. CDR3 in DNA: TGTGCCAGCAGTTGGACAGGGGGTAATTCACCCCTCCACTTT. The chain carries TRBV6-1 and TRBJ1-6; TRBD1 agrees at 10 bases. V dropped 5 bases and J dropped 6; count of bases not matched to a gene: 1. Germline V gene sequence: CDR1 MNHNS, CDR2 SASEGT. This CDR3 comprises 14 residues.

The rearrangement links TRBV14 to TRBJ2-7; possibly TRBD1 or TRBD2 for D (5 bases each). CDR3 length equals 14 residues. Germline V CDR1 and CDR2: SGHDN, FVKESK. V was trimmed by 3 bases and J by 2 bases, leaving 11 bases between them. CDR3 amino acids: CASSHLGVTYEQYF. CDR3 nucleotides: TGTGCCAGCAGCCATCTGGGGGTGACCTACGAGCAGTACTTC. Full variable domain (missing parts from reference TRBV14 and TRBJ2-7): EAGVTQFPSHSVIEKGQTVTLRCDPISGHDNLYWYRRVMGKEIKFLLHFVKESKQDESGMPNNRFLAERTGGTYSTLKVQPAELEDSGVYFCASSHLGVTYEQYFGPGTRLTVT.

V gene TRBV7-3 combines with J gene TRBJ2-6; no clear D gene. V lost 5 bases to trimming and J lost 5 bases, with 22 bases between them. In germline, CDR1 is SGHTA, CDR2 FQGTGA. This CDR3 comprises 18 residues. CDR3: CASSDPKRLQSRANVLTF. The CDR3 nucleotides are TGTGCCAGCAGCGATCCAAAACGCTTACAAAGTCGGGCCAACGTCCTGACTTTC.

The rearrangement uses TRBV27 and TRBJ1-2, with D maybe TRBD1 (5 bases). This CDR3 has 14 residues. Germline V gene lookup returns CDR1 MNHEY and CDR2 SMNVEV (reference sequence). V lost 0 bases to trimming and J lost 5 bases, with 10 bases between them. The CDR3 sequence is CASSLSARAYGYTF. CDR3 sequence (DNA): TGTGCCAGCAGTTTATCGGCCAGGGCTTATGGCTACACCTTC.

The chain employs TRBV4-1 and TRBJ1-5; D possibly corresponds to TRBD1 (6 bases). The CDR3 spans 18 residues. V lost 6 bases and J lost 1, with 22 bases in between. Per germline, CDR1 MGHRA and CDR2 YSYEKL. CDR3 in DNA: TGCGCCAGCAGTTTTAACCCGGACAGTGAAGAAAGCAATCAGCCCCAGCATTTT. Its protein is CASSFNPDSEESNQPQHF.

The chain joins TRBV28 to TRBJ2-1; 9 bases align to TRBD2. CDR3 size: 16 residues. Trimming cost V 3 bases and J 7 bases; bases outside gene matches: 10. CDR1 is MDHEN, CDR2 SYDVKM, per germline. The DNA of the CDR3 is TGTGCCAGCAGTTTGCGGGCGGGGGGGACGAGGAATGAGCAGTTCTTC. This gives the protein CASSLRAGGTRNEQFF.